The rows below give T cell receptor beta chains drawn from one sample of a study of T cell responses to AZD1222 COVID-19 vaccine. Here immunoSEQ multiplex PCR was the method, and the copy in TCRdb shows in-frame clones only, minus some. The data contain some 180,000 clones, around 92% of them singletons. Specimen: peripheral blood, collected on day 0 of AZD1222 vaccination. All receptors derive from an adult in good health. CDR3s include the opening cysteine and the closing phenylalanine or tryptophan. Fields, in order: clone size, D gene, J gene, V gene, CDR3 length, CDR3 DNA, CDR3 protein. A D gene is named only where the DNA matches it firmly. A clone size is listed for some rows: how often the clone was seen (once, few, many), or a class if it is expanded.

once,-,TRBJ1-5,TRBV19,15,TGTGCCAGTAGAACAGGGCGGCGAAGCAATCAGCCCCAGCATTTT,CASRTGRRSNQPQHF
-,TRBD2,TRBJ2-1,TRBV9,18,TGTGCCAGCAGCGTAGAGGTTAGCGGGGGGGTCACCTACAATGAGCAGTTCTTC,CASSVEVSGGVTYNEQFF
-,TRBD1,TRBJ2-5,TRBV5-4,16,TGTGCCAGCAGCTTGGCCCCGGACAGGGCTCGTGAGACCCAGTACTTC,CASSLAPDRARETQYF
-,-,TRBJ1-5,TRBV12-3/TRBV12-4,12,TGTGCCAGCAGGAATAGCAATCAGCCCCAGCATTTT,CASRNSNQPQHF
-,TRBD1,TRBJ2-5,TRBV5-1,15,TGCGCCAGCAGCTTGGGGACAGGGGGCATGGAGACCCAGTACTTC,CASSLGTGGMETQYF
-,TRBD2,TRBJ2-1,TRBV15,14,TGTGCCACCACCACAGCGGGGGGGATCACTGAGCAGTTCTTC,CATTTAGGITEQFF
-,TRBD1,TRBJ1-4,TRBV9,15,TGTGCCAGCAGCGGAAACGGACAGGGAGGCGAAAAACTGTTTTTT,CASSGNGQGGEKLFF
-,-,TRBJ1-5,TRBV2,14,TGTGCCTCCGGAGGGGTCAGTAGCAATCAGCCCCAGCATTTT,CASGGVSSNQPQHF
-,-,TRBJ1-2,TRBV19,14,TGTGCCAGTATCCCTCGGGTGGGGCGGTATGGCTACACCTTC,CASIPRVGRYGYTF
-,-,TRBJ2-6,TRBV6-6,16,TGTGCCAGCAGGTTTGGGTCAGGGGCTGGGGCCAACGTCCTGACTTTC,CASRFGSGAGANVLTF
-,-,TRBJ2-7,TRBV30,14,TGTGCCTGGAGTGTCGGGACACTTACCTACGAGCAGTACTTC,CAWSVGTLTYEQYF
-,-,TRBJ2-2,TRBV5-8,16,TGTGCCAGCAGCTTTTACGGGGGACCTCTTACCGGGGAGCTGTTTTTT,CASSFYGGPLTGELFF
-,-,TRBJ2-3,TRBV12-3/TRBV12-4,13,TGTGCCAGCCTTTCGACAAGCACAGATACGCAGTATTTT,CASLSTSTDTQYF
-,-,TRBJ2-6,TRBV5-1,15,TGCGCCAGCAGCCAAGGACAGCCCGGGGCCAACGTCCTGACTTTC,CASSQGQPGANVLTF
once,-,TRBJ1-3,TRBV6-6,14,TGTGCCAGCAGCTTTGGGTCTTCTGGAAACACCATATATTTT,CASSFGSSGNTIYF
-,-,TRBJ1-1,TRBV2,14,TGTGCCAGCAGTGGTCGGCCGGGTGACACTGAAGCTTTCTTT,CASSGRPGDTEAFF
-,TRBD1,TRBJ2-7,TRBV5-1,15,TGCGCCAGCAGCCTACGGACAGGGCCTTCCTACGAGCAGTACTTC,CASSLRTGPSYEQYF
-,-,TRBJ2-5,TRBV24-1,14,TGTGCCACCAGTGATCCTACAGAGAAAGAGACCCAGTACTTC,CATSDPTEKETQYF
once,-,TRBJ2-7,TRBV6-4,15,TGTGCCAGCCGGACAGCTGCCGACATCACCTACGAGCAGTACTTC,CASRTAADITYEQYF
-,-,TRBJ1-1,TRBV3-1/TRBV3-2,13,TGTGCCAGCAGCCGAGGGGGGGCCTCTGAAGCTTTCTTT,CASSRGGASEAFF
-,TRBD2,TRBJ2-2,TRBV7-2,16,TGTGCCAGCAGAACCAGCGGGGCGGTTTACAGCGGGGAGCTGTTTTTT,CASRTSGAVYSGELFF
-,-,TRBJ1-1,TRBV3-1/TRBV3-2,13,TGTGCCAGCAGCCAAGGGGCGGCAGGGAAAGCTTTCTTT,CASSQGAAGKAFF
-,-,TRBJ2-7,TRBV5-1,16,TGCGCCAGCAGCTTGGACTTAACAGGCAGGGCCTACGAGCAGTACTTC,CASSLDLTGRAYEQYF
-,-,TRBJ2-1,TRBV5-4,13,TGTGCCAGCAGCTTGGCTTCCCACAATGAGCAGTTCTTC,CASSLASHNEQFF
-,-,TRBJ2-3,TRBV4-3,15,TGCGCCAGCAGCCAAGATCACTCCCGCACAGATACGCAGTATTTT,CASSQDHSRTDTQYF
once,-,TRBJ1-5,TRBV6-1,14,TGTGCCAGCAGTGAAGACAGGTTCCGTCAGCCCCAGCATTTT,CASSEDRFRQPQHF
-,-,TRBJ1-4,TRBV30,11,TGTGCCTGGAGGTTCTCGGAAAAACTGTTTTTT,CAWRFSEKLFF
-,TRBD2,TRBJ2-3,TRBV10-3,16,TGTGCCATCAGTGCGGGACTAGCGGGGGGTGAAGGTACGCAGTATTTT,CAISAGLAGGEGTQYF
few,-,TRBJ2-7,TRBV6-5,15,TGTGCCAGCAGTCGTCGTCTGGGAAGCTCCTACGAGCAGTACTTC,CASSRRLGSSYEQYF
-,-,TRBJ1-6,TRBV14,17,TGTGCCAGCTCCGTCCGACGGGGGGGGGCGGTGGATTCACCCCTCCACTTT,CASSVRRGGAVDSPLHF
-,-,TRBJ2-7,TRBV29-1,11,TGCAGCGTTGTAGGGCGGAACGAGCAGTACTTC,CSVVGRNEQYF
-,-,TRBJ2-1,TRBV15,15,TGTGCCACCAGCAGAGGGGGGGTTTCCTACAATGAGCAGTTCTTC,CATSRGGVSYNEQFF
-,-,TRBJ1-3,TRBV5-1,15,TGCGCCAGCAGCTGGAACCACCCCGGGGCGGACACCATATATTTT,CASSWNHPGADTIYF
-,-,TRBJ1-5,TRBV27,16,TGTGCCAGCAGTTTATCGTCCGGGGATAAAGATCAGCCCCAGCATTTT,CASSLSSGDKDQPQHF
-,TRBD1,TRBJ1-2,TRBV6-5,15,TGTGTTGCGGGTAGGGGGCGGTCCGGGAGCTATGGCTACACCTTC,CVAGRGRSGSYGYTF
-,TRBD1,TRBJ2-5,TRBV27,16,TGTGCCAGCACTACCGGGACAGGGAGGGGGAGGGAGACCCAGTACTTC,CASTTGTGRGRETQYF
-,-,TRBJ1-2,TRBV9,12,TGTGCCAGCAGCGTAGGAGGGGGAGGCTACACCTTC,CASSVGGGGYTF
-,TRBD1,TRBJ1-5,TRBV5-5,15,TGTGCCAGCAGCTCAGACAGGGATCCCAATCAGCCCCAGCATTTT,CASSSDRDPNQPQHF
-,TRBD1,TRBJ1-1,TRBV5-1,14,TGCGCCAGCAGCAAGGACAGGGGGAACACTGAAGCTTTCTTT,CASSKDRGNTEAFF
few,-,TRBJ1-2,TRBV27,13,TGTGCCAGCAGTTTACAGGGCAACTATGGCTACACCTTC,CASSLQGNYGYTF
-,-,TRBJ1-2,TRBV7-2,14,TGTGCCAGCAGCTTAGACAGGGAATTCTATGGCTACACCTTC,CASSLDREFYGYTF
-,-,TRBJ2-2,TRBV4-3,17,TGCGCCAGCAGCCAAGATCCTCAGGGGGGCAACACCGGGGAGCTGTTTTTT,CASSQDPQGGNTGELFF
-,TRBD2,TRBJ2-5,TRBV5-1,16,TGCGCCAGCAGCTTGGTGGCTAGCGGGGTGTGGGAGACCCAGTACTTC,CASSLVASGVWETQYF
-,TRBD1,TRBJ1-1,TRBV28,17,TGTGCCAGCAGAAACTCCGACAGGGCAAAGATGAACACTGAAGCTTTCTTT,CASRNSDRAKMNTEAFF
-,-,TRBJ1-2,TRBV11-2,16,TGTGCCAGCAGCTCCTCCCGGGACATTCTAAAGCGGGGCTACACCTTC,CASSSSRDILKRGYTF
-,-,TRBJ1-2,TRBV11-1,13,TGTGCCAGCAGCCCCAGGGAAAACTATGGCTACACCTTC,CASSPRENYGYTF
-,TRBD1,TRBJ2-4,TRBV28,16,TGTGCCAGCAGTTCGACAGGGGATGTCCCCAAAAACATTCAGTACTTC,CASSSTGDVPKNIQYF
-,-,TRBJ2-2,TRBV7-7,13,TGTGCCAGCAGCTTAGCCCCGGCCGGGGAGCTGTTTTTT,CASSLAPAGELFF
-,-,TRBJ2-2,TRBV10-1,17,TGCGCCAGCACCCTGCCTAAAGGTGGGAGGACGTCCGGGGAGCTGTTTTTT,CASTLPKGGRTSGELFF
-,-,TRBJ1-2,TRBV7-9,12,TGTGCCAGCAGCTTAGGGGCCGACAGTTACACCTTC,CASSLGADSYTF
few,-,TRBJ1-2,TRBV18,15,TGTGCCAGCTCACCGGGGAGACAGAGTCATTATGGCTACACCTTC,CASSPGRQSHYGYTF